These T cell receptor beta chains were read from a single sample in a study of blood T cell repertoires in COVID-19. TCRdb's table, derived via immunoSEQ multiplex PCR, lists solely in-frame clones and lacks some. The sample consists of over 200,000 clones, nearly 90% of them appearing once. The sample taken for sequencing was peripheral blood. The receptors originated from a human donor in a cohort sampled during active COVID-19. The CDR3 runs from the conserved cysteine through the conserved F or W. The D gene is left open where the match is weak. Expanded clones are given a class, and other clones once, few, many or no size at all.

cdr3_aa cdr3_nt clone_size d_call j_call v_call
CASSPMNTEAFF TGTGCCAGCAGCCCCATGAACACTGAAGCTTTCTTT once . TRBJ1-1 TRBV7-9
CASSQEFLGTGGLWGNTIYF TGTGCCAGCAGCCAAGAATTCCTTGGGACAGGGGGCTTATGGGGAAACACCATATATTTT . TRBD1 TRBJ1-3 TRBV3-1/TRBV3-2
CASSLGQGIFYEQYF TGCGCCAGCAGCTTGGGACAGGGGATCTTTTACGAGCAGTACTTC . TRBD1 TRBJ2-7 TRBV5-1
CASNPYPGTEAFF TGTGCCAGCAACCCCTACCCCGGCACTGAAGCTTTCTTT . . TRBJ1-1 TRBV12-3/TRBV12-4
CASSPGDLNYGYTF TGTGCCAGCAGCCCGGGGGACCTAAACTATGGCTACACCTTC . . TRBJ1-2 TRBV7-2
CASLQGSGNTIYF TGTGCCAGCTTACAGGGGTCTGGAAACACCATATATTTT . TRBD1 TRBJ1-3 TRBV18
CASSARVLWTEAFF TGTGCCAGCAGTGCCAGGGTATTGTGGACTGAAGCTTTCTTT . . TRBJ1-1 TRBV2
CAIRTETSSYNEQFF TGTGCCATCAGGACGGAGACTTCCTCCTACAATGAGCAGTTCTTC . . TRBJ2-1 TRBV10-3
CASSIGGVVEQYF TGTGCCAGTAGTATAGGCGGAGTAGTCGAGCAGTACTTC . . TRBJ2-7 TRBV19
CASSPTGADTQYF TGTGCCAGCAGCCCGACAGGGGCAGATACGCAGTATTTT . TRBD1 TRBJ2-3 TRBV7-3
CASSEADRGPKLFF TGTGCCAGCAGTGAAGCGGACAGGGGCCCAAAACTGTTTTTT . TRBD1 TRBJ1-4 TRBV6-1
CASSTGVNIQYF TGTGCCAGCAGCACAGGGGTAAACATTCAGTACTTC few TRBD1 TRBJ2-4 TRBV2
CASSIGLADYEQYF TGTGCCAGTAGTATCGGGCTAGCGGACTACGAGCAGTACTTC . TRBD2 TRBJ2-7 TRBV19
CAWSVQRGDGYTF TGTGCCTGGAGTGTACAAAGGGGCGATGGCTACACCTTC . . TRBJ1-2 TRBV30
CASSRKGENSPLHF TGTGCCAGCAGTCGGAAGGGGGAAAATTCACCCCTCCACTTT . . TRBJ1-6 TRBV27
CASSPGRINQPQHF TGTGCCAGCAGCCCCGGGAGGATTAACCAGCCCCAGCATTTT . . TRBJ1-5 TRBV7-2
CASSLEEQGRYEQYF TGTGCCAGCAGCTTGGAAGAGCAGGGGCGCTACGAGCAGTACTTC . . TRBJ2-7 TRBV5-8
CASSSGALSGRAAYEQYF TGTGCCAGCAGCTCTGGAGCCCTTAGCGGGAGGGCCGCATACGAGCAGTACTTC once TRBD2 TRBJ2-7 TRBV5-4
CASSPKDRRNYGYTF TGTGCCAGCAGTCCAAAAGACAGGAGGAACTATGGCTACACCTTC . . TRBJ1-2 TRBV9
CAISESMRGQGARGQPQHF TGTGCCATCAGTGAGTCGATGAGGGGACAGGGGGCGCGGGGACAGCCCCAGCATTTT . TRBD1 TRBJ1-5 TRBV10-3
CASSQMALYSGANVLTF TGTGCCAGCAGCCAAATGGCCCTGTACTCTGGGGCCAACGTCCTGACTTTC . . TRBJ2-6 TRBV14
CASSRTGTSGYEQYF TGTGCCAGCAGCCGTACCGGGACTAGCGGCTACGAGCAGTACTTC . TRBD2 TRBJ2-7 TRBV7-3
CASSKGGTGVTVGAFF TGTGCCAGCAGTAAGGGTGGGACAGGGGTTACGGTGGGAGCTTTCTTT . TRBD1 TRBJ1-1 TRBV28
CASSYGRARGARETQYF TGTGCCAGCAGTTACGGCCGGGCCAGGGGGGCCAGGGAGACCCAGTACTTC . . TRBJ2-5 TRBV6-2/TRBV6-3
CASSAGRAKYGYTF TGCGCCAGCAGTGCGGGACGGGCAAAATATGGCTACACCTTC . . TRBJ1-2 TRBV5-1
CATSDSYRENQPQHF TGTGCCACCAGTGATTCGTACCGGGAGAATCAGCCCCAGCATTTT once . TRBJ1-5 TRBV24-1
CASGQGGLLHF TGTGCCTCGGGACAGGGAGGGCTTCTCCACTTT . TRBD1 TRBJ1-6 TRBV30
CASSLAYTGNYGYTF TGTGCCAGCAGCTTGGCGTATACAGGGAACTATGGCTACACCTTC . . TRBJ1-2 TRBV5-8
CASAGNGYEQYF TGTGCCAGCGCAGGTAACGGCTACGAGCAGTACTTC . . TRBJ2-7 TRBV7-9
CASTTGDGANVLTF TGTGCCAGCACCACAGGGGATGGGGCCAACGTCCTGACTTTC . TRBD1 TRBJ2-6 TRBV27
CASSWQATGSGNTIYF TGTGCCAGCAGCTGGCAGGCTACTGGGTCTGGAAACACCATATATTTT . . TRBJ1-3 TRBV9
CASSLASGLSNSPLHF TGTGCCAGCAGCCTCGCTTCGGGTCTTAGCAATTCACCCCTCCACTTT . . TRBJ1-6 TRBV7-2
CASSWTENTEAFF TGTGCCAGCAGTTGGACAGAGAACACTGAAGCTTTCTTT few . TRBJ1-1 TRBV6-6
CASSQWTGPVGEQYF TGCGCCAGCAGCCAATGGACAGGGCCGGTGGGGGAGCAGTACTTC . TRBD1 TRBJ2-7 TRBV4-3
CAWSQGGEKLFF TGTGCCTGGAGCCAGGGTGGTGAAAAACTGTTTTTT . . TRBJ1-4 TRBV30
CASSKPGLAGGEQFF TGTGCCAGCAGCAAACCGGGACTAGCGGGAGGGGAGCAGTTCTTC once TRBD2 TRBJ2-1 TRBV7-3
CASSPGTEETQYF TGTGCCAGCAGCCCCGGGACAGAAGAGACCCAGTACTTC once TRBD1 TRBJ2-5 TRBV7-3
CASSDVLAGGEDEQFF TGTGCCAGCAGTGACGTACTAGCGGGAGGGGAGGATGAGCAGTTCTTC . TRBD2 TRBJ2-1 TRBV27
CASSSPDRAPRGQYF TGTGCCAGCAGCTCCCCGGACAGGGCTCCTCGTGGGCAGTACTTC . TRBD1 TRBJ2-7 TRBV28
CASSVVSTALYEQYF TGTGCCAGCAGCGTAGTCAGTACCGCTCTCTACGAGCAGTACTTC . . TRBJ2-7 TRBV9
CASSERDSNQPQHF TGTGCCAGCAGTGAGCGAGATAGCAATCAGCCCCAGCATTTT . . TRBJ1-5 TRBV2
CASSLPGQGRLGTEAFF TGTGCCAGCAGTCTTCCGGGACAGGGCCGTCTGGGGACTGAAGCTTTCTTT . TRBD1 TRBJ1-1 TRBV7-9
CASTQGQGAYGYTF TGTGCCAGCACCCAGGGACAGGGGGCCTATGGCTACACCTTC . TRBD1 TRBJ1-2 TRBV6-5
CASSPRDRGYEQYF TGTGCCAGCAGCCCCCGGGACAGGGGTTACGAGCAGTACTTC . TRBD1 TRBJ2-7 TRBV7-9
CASSHLQDTEAFF TGCGCCAGCAGCCACCTACAGGACACTGAAGCTTTCTTT . . TRBJ1-1 TRBV4-1
CASSQGSYEQYF TGTGCCAGCAGCCAGGGCTCCTACGAGCAGTACTTC . . TRBJ2-7 TRBV6-5
CATSRPTRTGVANYGYTF TGTGCCACCAGCAGACCTACCCGGACAGGGGTTGCCAACTATGGCTACACCTTC . TRBD1 TRBJ1-2 TRBV15
CASNPGAFTGELFF TGTGCCAGCAATCCGGGAGCCTTCACCGGGGAGCTGTTTTTT . . TRBJ2-2 TRBV7-2
CASSPRQGPYEQYF TGTGCCAGCAGCCCCCGACAGGGCCCCTACGAGCAGTACTTC . TRBD1 TRBJ2-7 TRBV7-2